This T cell receptor (beta chain) was found in a study of blood T cell repertoires in COVID-19 (dated by TCRdb to 2018 to 2020). Background on the whole study: Samples from collaborators originated in the United States, Italy and Spain and spanned both the acute and convalescent phases of COVID-19. The prospective study material was composed of cDNA or gDNA derived from T cells, B-cell-depleted T cells, or PBMCs. Subjects who had been exposed to COVID-19, were actively infected with it, or had recovered from it provided the deeply sampled blood TCRbeta repertoires that made up the dataset. The repertoires were released in a freely available public database intended as a resource for research on the immune response to SARS-CoV-2. Samples were obtained from the ongoing ImmuneRACE study (first 160 participants) and from about 1,300 subjects provided by 6 global collaborators. Nearly every sample came with metadata listing a de-identified subject ID, COVID-19 status, age in years and sex. HLA class I and class II types, where available, came from metadata supplied by the sample provider rather than from assay-based typing.

General conclusions and limits of the study: Clinical and demographic metadata were provided uncurated, with the amount varying by source and participant.

The collaborating institutions used their own protocols to collect whole blood in K2EDTA tubes. For TCRbeta analysis, collaborator samples were shipped as frozen whole blood, as isolated PBMCs, or as DNA extracted from either sample type. To note about this clone: Its antigen is currently not known. One base away there is no much larger clone; base qualities are not given.

The immunoSEQ Assay, a bias-controlled multiplex PCR, was used to amplify TCRbeta CDR3 regions from genomic DNA. As for how the authors treated the data: The number of nucleated cells in each sample was estimated from the amplification of reference gene primers within the assay. To quantify the absolute abundance of each unique TCRbeta CDR3 rearrangement, sequence reads were collapsed and filtered. Productive Simpson clonality was computed per sample as the square root of Simpson's diversity index over productive rearrangements. TCRdb limited this immuneACCESS table to in-frame rearrangements with V and J called. A share of clones is missing; checked studies link under half to unresolved V genes, and the rest is unexplained. V and J calls and clone size are copied from that table; D and trimming were computed from the DNA. The sample yields fewer than 350,000 clones; around four fifths were counted once. Around 4.2% of the sample is in the top ten clones.

Unmatched junction bases come to 4, with V trimmed by 4 bases and J by 5 bases. The CDR3 runs 14 amino acids, cysteine and phenylalanine included. Left in the record is the CDR3 DNA by itself, 42 bases read in frame from the first base. CDR1 and CDR2 are read off the germline V gene (reference sequence) as SGHNT and YYREEE. The sequence is built from TRBV5-4 and TRBJ1-5, with 9 central nucleotides matching TRBD1. The sequenced sample was peripheral blood. The receptor was isolated from a woman aged 45 to 65 with active or convalescent COVID-19. The CDR3 reads as follows: CASSRTGEDQPQHF. In nucleotides, the sequence is TGTGCCAGCAGCCGGACAGGGGAGGATCAGCCCCAGCATTTT.